These 13 T cell receptor beta chains came from one sample sequenced in a study. Each CDR3 protein is one row after TCRdb ran MiXCR on the RT-PCR reads. The profile shows about 680,000 distinct CDR3 sequences, 14% of them singletons. The sample was memory CD4+ T cells from blood. These receptor sequences come from a female donor in good health, serving as a healthy control.

The CDR3 here is CASIPGQGGQPQHF. The DNA for the CDR3 is TGTGCCAGCATCCCCGGACAGGGGGGGCAGCCCCAGCATTTT. The genes are TRBV28 and TRBJ1-5, with 10 bases lining up with TRBD1. V trimming: 7 bases; J trimming: 7 bases; junction bases outside the gene matches: 7. Germline CDR1 reads MDHEN; CDR2 reads SYDVKM. This CDR3 is built from 14 residues. The complete variable domain, with remaining parts taken from reference TRBV28 and TRBJ1-5, reads DVKVTQSSRYLVKRTGEKVFLECVQDMDHENMFWYRQDPGLGLRLIYFSYDVKMKEKGDIPEGYSVSREKKERFSLILESASTNQTSMYLCASIPGQGGQPQHFGDGTRLSIL.

In this sample, this clonotype turned up a few times. This chain joins TRBV9 and TRBJ2-1; unclear D gene. The CDR3 consists of 14 residues. Trimming left V 0 bases short and J 9 bases short, with 13 bases between. Germline assignment: CDR1 SGDLS and CDR2 YYNGEE. CDR3 sequence reads: CASSVVDSQSEQFF. As DNA, the CDR3 is TGTGCCAGCAGCGTAGTAGACTCCCAAAGTGAGCAGTTCTTC.

The rearrangement uses TRBV10-2 and TRBJ2-7; D unclear. Trimming took off 0 bases at V and 0 bases at J, with 6 bases between the two ends. From germline, CDR1 is WSHSY and CDR2 SAAADI. CDR3 length: 14 residues. This CDR3 is CASSESGPSYEQYF. Here the CDR3 DNA reads TGCGCCAGCAGTGAGTCAGGTCCCTCCTACGAGCAGTACTTC.

J is TRBJ1-6 and V is TRBV15, with D possibly matching TRBD1 (5 bases). In germline, CDR1 is LNHNV, CDR2 YYDKDF (reference sequence). The CDR3 runs 14 residues. The V end was cut by 3 bases, the J end by 15 bases, with 18 bases between. CDR3 in DNA: TGTGCCACCAGCAGCAACACAGGTCAAGGTCTCCTCCACTTT. Its protein product is CATSSNTGQGLLHF.

Worth noting for this clonotype: A read error may be the cause here, since a much bigger clone is one base away. V usage is TRBV12-3 or TRBV12-4 and J usage is TRBJ2-5, with 8 positions matching TRBD1. Unmatched junction bases numbered 18, after V lost 7 bases and J lost 5 bases. The length of the CDR3 is 17 residues. The CDR3 sequence is CASNSSHQGAKGETQYF. In nucleotides, the CDR3 is TGTGCCAGCAATTCGTCCCACCAGGGGGCAAAAGGGGAGACCCAGTACTTC.

In its sample, this clonotype was seen a few times. This chain uses TRBV5-1 with TRBJ2-1; 9 bases agree with TRBD2. In germline, CDR1 is SGHRS, CDR2 YFSETQ. V shed 5 bases, J shed 7 bases, and the junction held 13 bases outside the gene matches. The CDR3 length is 16 residues. The CDR3 sequence: CASSPGGSGSLNEQFF. CDR3 in DNA: TGCGCCAGCAGTCCCGGCGGTAGCGGGAGTTTAAATGAGCAGTTCTTC. The full variable domain, with the rest looked up from reference TRBV5-1 and TRBJ2-1, is KAGVTQTPRYLIKTRGQQVTLSCSPISGHRSVSWYQQTPGQGLQFLFEYFSETQRNKGNFPGRFSGRQFSNSRSEMNVSTLELGDSALYLCASSPGGSGSLNEQFFGPGTRLTVL.

The V gene is TRBV27, the J gene TRBJ1-1; D gene unclear. CDR1 is MNHEY, CDR2 SMNVEV, per germline (reference sequence). Deletions cut 5 bases from V and 0 bases from J, with 10 bases between. CDR3 length equals 14 residues. CDR3 in amino acids: CASSQRRMNTEAFF. The CDR3 coding sequence is TGTGCCAGCAGTCAGCGACGGATGAACACTGAAGCTTTCTTT.

This clonotype has only a few counts. The rearrangement joins TRBV10-3 to TRBJ2-1; D assignment may be TRBD1 or TRBD2 (5 bases each). Trimming cost V 0 bases and J 7 bases, with 13 bases left between them. This CDR3 region has 15 residues. Germline CDR1 ENHRY, CDR2 SYGVKD. CDR3 DNA: TGTGCCATCAGTGAGTCGGGACCCATTGGGAATGAGCAGTTCTTC. The encoded protein is CAISESGPIGNEQFF.

This chain connects TRBV9 to TRBJ2-2; 7 nucleotides align to TRBD2. The germline gives CDR1 SGDLS, CDR2 YYNGEE. The CDR3 totals 14 residues. J gave up 10 bases and V 4 bases, and 10 bases lay outside the gene matches. This CDR3 is CASSYGERDAELFF. The CDR3 region has the DNA TGTGCCAGCAGCTACGGCGAGCGGGACGCGGAGCTGTTTTTT.

This chain joins TRBV27 and TRBJ2-7, with TRBD2 as a possible D gene (5 bases). The germline V gene encodes CDR1 MNHEY and CDR2 SMNVEV (reference sequence). The CDR3 has 12 amino acids. V was shortened by 0 bases and J by 8 bases, with 8 bases between the two germline ends. The DNA of the CDR3 is TGTGCCAGCAGTTTATCGGACGGGAAGCAGTACTTC. The encoded protein is CASSLSDGKQYF.

CDR3 bases: TGTGCCAGCAGCGTAGCAATAGGGTTTGAAGCTTTCTTT. It codes for CASSVAIGFEAFF. This chain joins TRBV9 and TRBJ1-1; D call uncertain. Per the germline V gene, CDR1 is SGDLS and CDR2 is YYNGEE. The CDR3 runs 13 residues. The germline V and J ends were trimmed by 0 bases and 7 bases, with 10 bases remaining between them. The variable domain in full, completed from reference TRBV9 and TRBJ1-1, reads DSGVTQTPKHLITATGQRVTLRCSPRSGDLSVYWYQQSLDQGLQFLIQYYNGEERAKGNILERFSAQQFPDLHSELNLSSLELGDSALYFCASSVAIGFEAFFGQGTRLTVV.

The sample holds a few counts of this clonotype. The chain is built from TRBV24-1 and TRBJ2-7, with 10 bases matching TRBD2. This CDR3 has 15 residues. Losses at the gene ends were 7 bases for V and 5 bases for J; bases not matched to a gene: 10. The V gene's germline CDR1 is KGHDR and CDR2 SFDVKD. The CDR3 sequence is CATRGLAGDPDEQYF. In DNA, the CDR3 is TGTGCCACCAGAGGCCTAGCGGGAGATCCCGACGAGCAGTACTTC.

CDR3 amino acids: CASSSATGLEPQHF. CDR3 in DNA: TGTGCCAGCAGTTCGGCGACAGGGCTAGAGCCCCAGCATTTT. The V gene is TRBV12-3 or TRBV12-4, the J gene TRBJ1-5, with TRBD1 matching over 7 bases. This CDR3 has 14 residues. The V gene end was trimmed by 4 bases and the J gene end by 8 bases; junction bases not matched to a gene: 8.